This is a list of T cell receptor beta chains from one sample in a study of blood T cell repertoires in COVID-19. The table came from immunoSEQ multiplex PCR; TCRdb's copy has only in-frame clones and leaves some out. The sample carries about 200,000 clones, more than 75% recorded once. Sequencing was done on a sample of peripheral blood. These TCRs come from an elderly woman with COVID-19, enrolled during active disease. The CDR3 runs from the conserved cysteine through the conserved F or W. The order of the fields is J gene, V gene, CDR3 protein.

>TRBJ1-5|TRBV4-1
CASSQEFHRTYSGDQPQHF
>TRBJ2-3|TRBV25-1
CAREQREGLDTQYF
>TRBJ1-3|TRBV27
CASRRTGERNTIYF
>TRBJ1-6|TRBV6-2/TRBV6-3
CASSYTRLYGSPLHF
>TRBJ1-4|TRBV5-6
CASSLARREKLFF
>TRBJ2-3|TRBV28
CASSSPGRGDTQYF
>TRBJ1-3|TRBV7-2
CASSRGGVRRDTIYF
>TRBJ1-1|TRBV7-9
CASSLETGVTTEAFF
>TRBJ1-3|TRBV7-2
CASSLAGLGGNTIYF
>TRBJ1-3|TRBV9
CASSVTGWSGNTIYF
>TRBJ2-1|TRBV19
CASSIPNRRGNEQFF
>TRBJ2-5|TRBV7-9
CASSFFGGETQYF
>TRBJ2-2|TRBV7-2
CASTLGTRSTGELFF
>TRBJ1-2|TRBV12-3/TRBV12-4
CASSLQAYGYTF
>TRBJ1-5|TRBV15
CATSRPGQGRRPQHF
>TRBJ2-7|TRBV5-1
CASSLQDQGTQYF
>TRBJ1-1|TRBV30
CAWSAGIPTEAFF
>TRBJ1-6|TRBV7-2
CASSLDYRVYNSPLHF
>TRBJ1-1|TRBV4-2
CASSRRDKNTEAFF
>TRBJ1-6|TRBV9
CASSVPADRAVNSPLHF
>TRBJ1-5|TRBV5-6
CASSLERDGNNQPQHF
>TRBJ1-3|TRBV5-4
CASSLEGSSGNTIYF
>TRBJ1-2|TRBV3-1/TRBV3-2
CASSPGQIRGPPRGYTF
>TRBJ1-2|TRBV2
CARSPTGGGGYTF
>TRBJ2-7|TRBV5-4
CASRAGTGESYEQYF
>TRBJ1-1|TRBV5-1
CASSSPRQGNRVMNTEAFF
>TRBJ2-5|TRBV2
CAVQTLGRAETQYF
>TRBJ1-2|TRBV13
CASSPIPGTGDTAGGYTF
>TRBJ1-5|TRBV19
CASSIDQGGYSNQPQHF
>TRBJ1-2|TRBV5-4
CASSLGQDYGYTF
>TRBJ2-3|TRBV18
CASSPALAGLTNTQYF
>TRBJ2-3|TRBV5-4
CASSLESGTDTQYF
>TRBJ1-4|TRBV6-6
CASRSTGGNEKLFF
>TRBJ1-1|TRBV28
CASRTPSGAFF
>TRBJ1-1|TRBV6-2/TRBV6-3
CASSTDRGNTEAFF
>TRBJ1-5|TRBV30
CAWSRRGQGNQPQHF
>TRBJ1-2|TRBV2
CASSGTGTGGGRIGYTF
>TRBJ1-2|TRBV30
CAWSVQGDGYTF
>TRBJ2-5|TRBV9
CASSDSGTVEETQYF
>TRBJ1-2|TRBV28
CASSLSRVLPSGYTF
>TRBJ1-2|TRBV29-1
CSDLGAGGYTF
>TRBJ2-5|TRBV15
CATELAGVSQKTQYF
>TRBJ2-3|TRBV3-1/TRBV3-2
CASKYYGTDTQYF
>TRBJ1-2|TRBV10-3
CAISEPTQGSTF
>TRBJ1-4|TRBV6-5
CASSPVAPTNEKLFF
>TRBJ2-7|TRBV6-5
CASRHDRVGEQYF
>TRBJ2-7|TRBV28
CASSPYEQYF
>TRBJ1-5|TRBV7-9
CASSRRGGLEPQHF
>TRBJ1-2|TRBV7-2
CASSLEQVGPYGYTF
>TRBJ2-7|TRBV19
CASSIAEEYEQYF
>TRBJ1-2|TRBV2
CASSSGGNYGYTF
>TRBJ1-1|TRBV18
CASSGGTGTEAFF
>TRBJ1-3|TRBV7-9
CASSSLAGNSGNTIYF
>TRBJ1-2|TRBV30
CAWSGGGRGGYGYTF
>TRBJ1-3|TRBV7-2
CASSFFQGGNTIYF
>TRBJ1-2|TRBV5-4
CASSLANSRGWYGYTF
>TRBJ1-1|TRBV5-1
CASSSGMEEEAFF
>TRBJ1-1|TRBV30
CVGRNTEAFF